The 25 T cell receptor beta chains in this list originate from one sample, sequenced in a study of persistence of HIV-infected CD4 T cells (TCRdb year 2020). These receptors' targets are unknown. TCRbeta repertoires were sequenced from genomic DNA with the immunoSEQ hsTCRB assay version 4 in survey mode. Entries here come from immuneACCESS through TCRdb and include only in-frame sequences with V and J called. Some clones fail to appear in such tables; in the studies checked, an unresolved V gene covers under half of the shortfall, and the cause of the remainder is unknown. This sample lists tens of thousands of clones; about 74% were detected once. Less than 2% of the sample is in the top ten clones. This specimen's treatment or condition label, per the study, means: suppressive antiretroviral therapy. A pool of overlapping HIV-1 Gag 15-mer peptides was used at roughly 0.95 ug per peptide per mL for cell stimulation. Sorting of responding CD4+ T cells was based on upregulation of both CD40 ligand and CD69.

Here the sequenced sample was CD4+ T cells sorted from PBMCs after approximately 19-hour stimulation, taken from a patient who received antiretroviral therapy. Taken with the paper, the label for cell subset or site translates to: CD40L+CD69+ CD4 T cells responding to HIV-1 Gag peptides. The receptors come from an adult man with HIV who was CMV-seropositive.

This chain links TRBV9 with TRBJ1-6; D gene ambiguous. V lost 0 bases to trimming and J lost 9 bases, with 4 bases between them. The V gene's germline CDR1 is SGDLS and CDR2 YYNGEE. The CDR3 spans 12 residues. The CDR3 DNA reads as TGTGCCAGCAGCGTAGGCCCTTCACCCCTCCACTTT. This encodes CASSVGPSPLHF.

The V gene is TRBV28, the J gene TRBJ1-5, with D possibly TRBD1 on 6 matching bases. The CDR3 spans 14 residues. The germline CDR1 and CDR2 sequences are MDHEN and SYDVKM. V lost 8 bases, J lost 2 bases, and 13 bases lay in between. In DNA form, the CDR3 reads TGTGCCAGCGGGACCTCAGGGGGCAATCAGCCCCAGCATTTT. It yields the protein CASGTSGGNQPQHF.

The V and J genes are TRBV6-5 and TRBJ1-2; D is unresolved. There are 11 residues in the CDR3. Trimming pared 8 bases from V and 5 bases from J, leaving 9 bases between. Germline CDR1 is MNHEY and CDR2 is SVGAGI. The CDR3 region has the DNA TGTGCCAGCGGTCGGTGGTATGGCTACACCTTC. It encodes CASGRWYGYTF.

The chain couples TRBV5-4 to TRBJ2-1; possibly TRBD1 for D (5 bases). Trimming stripped 0 bases from V and 2 bases from J, with 9 bases between. The CDR3 is 15 residues long. Germline CDR1 and CDR2: SGHNT and YYREEE (reference sequence). The CDR3: CASSLVAGTYNEQFF. The CDR3 coding sequence is TGTGCCAGCAGCTTGGTGGCAGGGACCTACAATGAGCAGTTCTTC.

V gene TRBV18 combines with J gene TRBJ2-2, with 10 bases aligning to TRBD2. Losses at the gene ends were 3 bases for V and 7 bases for J; bases not matched to a gene: 14. The CDR3 has 18 amino acids. Germline CDR1 reads KGHSH; CDR2 reads LQKENI. The CDR3 reads CASSPPNSGGPINGELFF. The DNA for the CDR3 is TGTGCCAGCTCACCCCCTAATAGCGGGGGGCCGATCAACGGGGAGCTGTTTTTT.

The chain has TRBV12-3 or TRBV12-4 and TRBJ1-2; D might be TRBD1 (6 bases). With 6 bases removed from V and 4 bases from J, the gap between germline ends came to 9 bases. This CDR3 comprises 12 residues. The DNA for the CDR3 is TGTGCCAGCAGCTGGACAGTCTATGGCTACACCTTC. It is translated as CASSWTVYGYTF.

A few counts support this clone. The chain links TRBV5-4 to TRBJ2-2, with D unresolved. The CDR3 has 15 amino acids. V lost 4 bases, J lost 0 bases, and 10 bases lay in between. Germline V lookup: CDR1 SGHNT, CDR2 YYREEE (reference sequence). CDR3 loop: CASSDGPPNTGELFF. The CDR3 nucleotides read TGTGCCAGCAGCGACGGTCCCCCGAACACCGGGGAGCTGTTTTTT.

The CDR3 region is CAISAGDTEAFF. Written as DNA, the CDR3 is TGTGCCATCAGTGCAGGGGACACTGAAGCTTTCTTT. The rearrangement links TRBV10-3 to TRBJ1-1; D might be TRBD1 (6 bases). V lost 4 bases, J lost 3 bases, and 6 bases lay in between. Germline V lookup: CDR1 ENHRY, CDR2 SYGVKD. The CDR3 sequence is 12 residues long.

V usage is TRBV19 and J usage is TRBJ2-3; TRBD2 matches 7 bases. In germline, CDR1 is LNHDA, CDR2 SQIVND (reference sequence). CDR3 length: 15 amino acids. Trimming removed 5 bases from V and 1 base from J; junction bases left unmatched: 6. The CDR3 sequence is CASSAKRGGTDTQYF. The CDR3 DNA follows: TGTGCCAGTAGTGCAAAGCGGGGAGGCACAGATACGCAGTATTTT.

The genes are TRBV5-4 and TRBJ2-5; perhaps TRBD1 as D (6 bases). Trimming pared 3 bases from V and 2 bases from J, leaving 8 bases between. CDR1 is SGHNT and CDR2 is YYREEE in the germline V gene (reference sequence). CDR3 length: 13 residues. The CDR3 spells CASSSGQQETQYF. As DNA, the CDR3 is TGTGCCAGCAGCTCCGGACAGCAAGAGACCCAGTACTTC.

This sequence joins TRBV29-1 and TRBJ2-5; the D gene is possibly TRBD1 (6 bases). V lost 7 bases, J lost 2 bases, and 11 bases lay in between. CDR1 and CDR2 (germline): SQVTM, ANQGSEA. The CDR3 extends over 12 amino acids. CDR3 sequence: CSGKQGQETQYF. DNA for the CDR3: TGCAGCGGGAAACAGGGTCAAGAGACCCAGTACTTC.

The rearrangement joins TRBV6-2 or TRBV6-3 to TRBJ1-1; D gene uncertain. V gave up 4 bases and J gave up 4 bases, with 16 bases separating them. The CDR3 contains 15 residues. Germline CDR1 reads MNHEY; CDR2 reads SVGEGT. The CDR3 DNA is TGTGCCAGCAGTTCGGGCCAGGAGACCCGCACTGAAGCTTTCTTT. Amino acid sequence: CASSSGQETRTEAFF.

The chain couples TRBV5-4 to TRBJ2-3, with 14 bases lining up with TRBD2. J lost 1 base, V lost 1 base, and 8 bases had no gene match. Germline CDR1 SGHNT, CDR2 YYREEE (reference sequence). The CDR3 totals 19 residues. Written as DNA, the CDR3 is TGTGCCAGCAGCTTGATGCGACTAGCGGGGGGGAGAGGCACAGATACGCAGTATTTT. Translated, it gives CASSLMRLAGGRGTDTQYF.

As for this clone: The sample carries other DNA sequences with the same CDR3. The chain combines TRBV9 with TRBJ2-2; TRBD2 is a possible D gene (6 bases). The CDR3 has 14 residues. Germline CDR1 is SGDLS and CDR2 is YYNGEE. The V end was cut by 2 bases, the J end by 1 base, with 6 bases between. Here the CDR3 reads CASSVGGNTGELFF. Here the CDR3 DNA reads TGTGCCAGCAGCGTCGGGGGGAACACCGGGGAGCTGTTTTTT.

The rearrangement uses TRBV27 and TRBJ2-1; D is possibly TRBD1 (5 bases). The CDR3 contains 15 residues. CDR1 and CDR2 from the germline V gene are MNHEY and SMNVEV (reference sequence). Deletions cut 3 bases from V and 0 bases from J, with 9 bases between. The CDR3 region is CASSFDSSSYNEQFF. CDR3 DNA: TGTGCCAGCAGTTTTGACAGTAGCTCCTACAATGAGCAGTTCTTC.

The V and J genes are TRBV15 and TRBJ2-7; 9 bases are a match to TRBD1. This CDR3 comprises 16 residues. Germline V gene sequence: CDR1 LNHNV, CDR2 YYDKDF (reference sequence). Trimming removed 2 bases from V and 2 bases from J; junction bases left unmatched: 7. For the CDR3, the DNA is TGTGCCACCAGCAGAACTCCGGGACAGGGCACCTACGAGCAGTACTTC. Translating gives CATSRTPGQGTYEQYF.

This chain links TRBV5-4 with TRBJ2-2; 8 nucleotides align to TRBD2. This CDR3 is built from 15 residues. In germline, CDR1 is SGHNT, CDR2 YYREEE (reference sequence). Losses at the gene ends were 1 base for V and 5 bases for J; bases not matched to a gene: 4. Written as DNA, the CDR3 is TGTGCCAGCAGCTTGTGGTCTAGCGGGACCGGGGAGCTGTTTTTT. It specifies CASSLWSSGTGELFF.

V is TRBV5-1 and J is TRBJ2-3; D gene ambiguous. Germline V lookup: CDR1 SGHRS, CDR2 YFSETQ. Trimming pared 2 bases from V and 0 bases from J, leaving 7 bases between. The CDR3 contains 14 residues. The CDR3 coding sequence is TGCGCCAGCAGCTTCGAATCTAGCACAGATACGCAGTATTTT. Amino acid sequence: CASSFESSTDTQYF.

V gene TRBV24-1 combines with J gene TRBJ2-1, with a possible D match to TRBD2 (6 bases). The CDR3 loop spans 15 amino acids. V was pared by 6 bases and J by 2 bases, with 13 bases between. Germline V gene data show CDR1 as KGHDR and CDR2 as SFDVKD. The CDR3, as DNA: TGTGCCACCAGTCAAGGAGGGCCTCCCTACAATGAGCAGTTCTTC. Protein: CATSQGGPPYNEQFF.

V is TRBV7-9 and J is TRBJ2-2; possibly TRBD2 for D (5 bases). Trimming shortened V by 3 bases and J by 2 bases, and 7 bases separated the two germline ends. Per the germline V gene, CDR1 is SEHNR and CDR2 is FQNEAQ (reference sequence). The CDR3 covers 14 residues. CDR3 protein: CASSFRGNTGELFF. For the CDR3, the DNA is TGTGCCAGCAGCTTTCGGGGAAACACCGGGGAGCTGTTTTTT.

V and J are TRBV19 and TRBJ1-4; D ambiguous. Trimming left V 5 bases short and J 0 bases short, with 10 bases between. CDR1 and CDR2 from the germline V gene are LNHDA and SQIVND (reference sequence). The CDR3 has 15 amino acids. The CDR3 here is CASSSQVATNEKLFF. The CDR3 DNA sequence: TGTGCCAGTAGTTCCCAAGTTGCAACTAATGAAAAACTGTTTTTT.

This clone was seen only once. The chain links TRBV6-5 to TRBJ2-7; 7 nucleotides agree with TRBD1. The CDR3 runs 13 residues. The ends lost 6 bases at V and 3 bases at J; junction bases unmatched: 5. CDR1 and CDR2 (germline): MNHEY, SVGAGI. The CDR3 nucleotides are TGTGCCAGCAGGCCAGGGGGAAACTACGAGCAGTACTTC. It yields the protein CASRPGGNYEQYF.

This sequence joins TRBV27 and TRBJ2-7; TRBD2 matches at 7 bases. The CDR3 totals 13 residues. CDR1 MNHEY and CDR2 SMNVEV come from the germline V gene (reference sequence). After removal of 6 bases from V and 5 bases from J, the junction contained 7 bases not matched to a gene. The CDR3 nucleotides read TGTGCCAGCAGAAAAGCGGGGATCCACGAGCAGTACTTC. Its translation is CASRKAGIHEQYF.

The chain couples TRBV13 to TRBJ1-2; maybe TRBD1 (6 bases). This CDR3 contains 13 residues. Trimming pared 3 bases from V and 4 bases from J, leaving 9 bases between. Germline loops: CDR1 PRHDT, CDR2 FYEKMQ (reference sequence). The CDR3 DNA reads as TGTGCCAGCAGCTTTGGGACACCCTATGGCTACACCTTC. Protein sequence: CASSFGTPYGYTF. Based on the CDR3 plus reference TRBV13 and TRBJ1-2, the full variable domain is AAGVIQSPRHLIKEKRETATLKCYPIPRHDTVYWYQQGPGQDPQFLISFYEKMQSDKGSIPDRFSAQQFSDYHSELNMSSLELGDSALYFCASSFGTPYGYTFGSGTRLTVV.

V usage is TRBV19 and J usage is TRBJ1-6; D is unclear. CDR1 and CDR2 from the germline V gene are LNHDA and SQIVND (reference sequence). This CDR3 has 14 amino acids. The ends were cut back, 2 bases at V and 5 bases at J, with 7 bases in the middle. As DNA, the CDR3 is TGTGCCAGTAGTATACTGACCGATAATTCACCCCTCCACTTT. Translating gives CASSILTDNSPLHF.